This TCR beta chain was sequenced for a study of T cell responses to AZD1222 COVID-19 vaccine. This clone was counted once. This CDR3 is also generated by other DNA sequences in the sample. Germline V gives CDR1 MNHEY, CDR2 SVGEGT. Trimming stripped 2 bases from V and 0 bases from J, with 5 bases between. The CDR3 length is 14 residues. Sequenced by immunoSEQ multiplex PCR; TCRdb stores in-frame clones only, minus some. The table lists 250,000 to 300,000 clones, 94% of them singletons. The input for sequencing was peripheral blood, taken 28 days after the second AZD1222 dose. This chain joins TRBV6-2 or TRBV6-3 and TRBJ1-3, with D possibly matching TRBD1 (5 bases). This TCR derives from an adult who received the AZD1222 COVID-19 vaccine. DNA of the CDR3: TGTGCCAGCAGTTACGGGGGCTCTGGAAACACCATATATTTT. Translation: CASSYGGSGNTIYF.